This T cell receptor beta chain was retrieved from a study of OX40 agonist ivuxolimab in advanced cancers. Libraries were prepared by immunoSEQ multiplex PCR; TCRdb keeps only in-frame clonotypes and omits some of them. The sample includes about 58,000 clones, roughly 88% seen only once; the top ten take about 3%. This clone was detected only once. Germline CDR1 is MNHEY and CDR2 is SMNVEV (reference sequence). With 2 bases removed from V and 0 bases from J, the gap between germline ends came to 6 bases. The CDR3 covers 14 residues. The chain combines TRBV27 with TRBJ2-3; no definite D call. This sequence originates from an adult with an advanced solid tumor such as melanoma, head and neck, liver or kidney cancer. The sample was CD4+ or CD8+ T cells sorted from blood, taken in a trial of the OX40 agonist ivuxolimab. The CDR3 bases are TGTGCCAGCAGTTTAGCGGTTAGCACAGATACGCAGTATTTT. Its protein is CASSLAVSTDTQYF.